These 32 T cell receptor beta chains were all obtained from the same sample, sequenced in a study of T-cell memory formation after mild COVID-19 (dated by TCRdb to about 2021). Library generation was performed with 5' RACE. Sequenced using an Illumina NovaSeq 6000. The public reads were quality trimmed at Q25 with fastp and then assembled into clones with MiXCR by TCRdb, keeping productive beta chains. Merged by CDR3 protein, the rows form single entries marked with the most common genes and DNA. Recorded for this sample are nearly 350,000 distinct CDR3 sequences; 13% of them occurred a single time. About 21% of the sample is held by the ten biggest clonotypes. Sequencing used PBMCs or a T cell subset sorted from them (not recorded which). The receptor source for this set is a man between 18 and 35 years old who had mild COVID-19 (a few samples of this study predate the infection). The sample titles of this study are shuffled in the database, so cell type and time point are left out; the donor was told from shared clones.

At least ten counts were recorded for this clonotype. V and J are TRBV7-6 and TRBJ1-2; no clear D. Germline V gives CDR1 SGHVS, CDR2 FNYEAQ. Trimming took off 2 bases at V and 4 bases at J, with 8 bases between the two ends. The CDR3 spans 13 residues. CDR3 residues: CASSLPGTYGYTF. DNA of the CDR3: TGTGCCAGCAGCTTACCCGGAACCTATGGCTACACCTTC.

This chain connects TRBV27 to TRBJ2-1; D might be TRBD1 (7 bases). CDR1 MNHEY and CDR2 SMNVEV come from the germline V gene (reference sequence). V was trimmed by 6 bases and J by 6 bases, leaving 15 bases between them. This CDR3 spans 14 amino acids. CDR3 sequence reads: CASRPGGGVNEQFF. CDR3 DNA sequence: TGTGCCAGCAGACCAGGGGGAGGAGTCAATGAGCAGTTCTTC.

This clonotype was counted a few times. The chain is built from TRBV27 and TRBJ2-5; 9 nucleotides align to TRBD2. The V and J ends lost 3 bases and 3 bases, in that order; junction bases with no gene match: 8. The germline V gene encodes CDR1 MNHEY and CDR2 SMNVEV (reference sequence). This CDR3 has 16 amino acids. CDR3 bases: TGTGCCAGCAGTTTGGTGCTAGCGGGGAGGGAAGAGACCCAGTACTTC. This encodes CASSLVLAGREETQYF.

This clonotype was observed many times. The chain combines TRBV7-6 with TRBJ2-1, with D possibly TRBD2 on 6 matching bases. This CDR3 is 15 amino acids long. The ends were cut back, 3 bases at V and 9 bases at J, with 18 bases in the middle. In germline, CDR1 is SGHVS, CDR2 FNYEAQ. CDR3 residues: CASSFGSAGRGEQFF. CDR3 in DNA: TGTGCCAGCAGCTTCGGATCGGCGGGACGGGGTGAGCAGTTCTTC. Combining the CDR3 with reference TRBV7-6 and TRBJ2-1 gives the whole variable domain GAGVSQSPRYKVTKRGQDVALRCDPISGHVSLYWYRQALGQGPEFLTYFNYEAQQDKSGLPNDRFSAERPEGSISTLTIQRTEQRDSAMYRCASSFGSAGRGEQFFGPGTRLTVL.

The V call is TRBV7-2, the J call TRBJ2-2; the D is unclear. Trimming shortened V by 6 bases and J by 2 bases, and 16 bases separated the two germline ends. Germline V gene data show CDR1 as SGHTA and CDR2 as FQGNSA. The length of the CDR3 is 16 residues. The chain's CDR3 is CASRKGIGFNTGELFF. Here the CDR3 DNA reads TGTGCCAGCAGAAAAGGAATAGGGTTTAACACCGGGGAGCTGTTTTTT.

This clonotype appeared a few times. The V call is TRBV15, the J call TRBJ2-7; D remains unclear. This CDR3 spans 13 amino acids. Germline CDR1 reads LNHNV; CDR2 reads YYDKDF (reference sequence). Trimming pared 1 base from V and 2 bases from J, leaving 6 bases between. The CDR3 region is CATSRGPAYEQYV. CDR3 nucleotide sequence: TGTGCCACCAGCAGAGGACCAGCCTACGAGCAGTACGTC.

This clonotype was seen a handful of times. The chain combines TRBV7-2 with TRBJ1-1; weak D call: TRBD1 (5 bases). The CDR3 is 12 residues long. The germline V gene encodes CDR1 SGHTA and CDR2 FQGNSA. V lost 2 bases to trimming and J lost 5 bases, with 6 bases between them. The CDR3 protein is CASSLHRTEAFF. In DNA form, the CDR3 reads TGTGCCAGCAGCTTACACAGGACTGAAGCTTTCTTT.

The gene calls are TRBV27 and TRBJ2-5; 9 bases agree with TRBD2. This CDR3 spans 17 amino acids. With 0 bases clipped from V and 2 bases from J, the junction kept 7 bases outside the gene matches. Germline V gene sequence: CDR1 MNHEY, CDR2 SMNVEV (reference sequence). The CDR3 DNA is TGTGCCAGCAGTTTATCGCCACCGGGACTAGCTCAAGAGACCCAGTACTTC. It specifies CASSLSPPGLAQETQYF.

This clonotype was recorded at least ten times. The chain carries TRBV2 and TRBJ1-2; no reliable D call. Germline assignment: CDR1 SNHLY and CDR2 FYNNEI. The CDR3 covers 12 residues. The V and J ends lost 3 bases and 5 bases respectively, with 7 bases between them. In nucleotides, the CDR3 is TGTGCCAGCAGTGAGAATGGTTATGGCTACACCTTC. This encodes CASSENGYGYTF. The variable domain in full, with the rest retrieved from reference TRBV2 and TRBJ1-2, is EPEVTQTPSHQVTQMGQEVILRCVPISNHLYFYWYRQILGQKVEFLVSFYNNEISEKSEIFDDQFSVERPDGSNFTLKIRSTKLEDSAMYFCASSENGYGYTFGSGTRLTVV.

This sequence joins TRBV7-9 and TRBJ1-2; 9 bases are a match to TRBD1. CDR1 is SEHNR, CDR2 FQNEAQ, per germline (reference sequence). V was clipped by 5 bases and J by 4 bases; unmatched bases: 8. The CDR3 contains 15 residues. CDR3 DNA: TGTGCCAGCAGCCTGGGACAGGGTGCAACCTATGGCTACACCTTC. Translating gives CASSLGQGATYGYTF.

This clonotype has a handful of counts. The V and J genes are TRBV9 and TRBJ2-7; TRBD2 is a possible D gene (6 bases). Germline lookup yields CDR1 SGDLS and CDR2 YYNGEE. The CDR3 is 16 residues long. Deletions cut 0 bases from V and 6 bases from J, with 19 bases between. CDR3 nucleotide sequence: TGTGCCAGCAGCGTAGGGATTGTGGGGGGAAGCGGCGAGCAGTACTTC. It codes for CASSVGIVGGSGEQYF.

This clonotype has ten or more counts. The gene calls are TRBV23-1 and TRBJ2-4; no firm D call. TRBV23-1 carries the ORF label, with uncertain function. Between the trimmed V and J ends, which lost 5 bases and 8 bases, there was a span of 25 bases. The CDR3 sequence is 17 residues long. CDR3 nucleotide sequence: TGCGCCAGCAGTATTCCCGTGTGGCCCTTGCCCAAGGACATTCAGTACTTC. It codes for CASSIPVWPLPKDIQYF.

This clonotype came up a few times. The V and J genes are TRBV24-1 and TRBJ2-3; TRBD2 matches 8 bases. Germline V gene sequence: CDR1 KGHDR, CDR2 SFDVKD. Unmatched junction bases numbered 3, after V lost 9 bases and J lost 2 bases. The CDR3 consists of 13 residues. DNA for the CDR3: TGTGCCACCGGAGCGGGGGCCACAGATACGCAGTATTTT. This sequence encodes CATGAGATDTQYF.

The chain carries TRBV7-9 and TRBJ1-4; D remains unclear. CDR1 and CDR2 (germline): SEHNR, FQNEAQ (reference sequence). The V and J ends lost 5 bases and 2 bases respectively, with 12 bases between them. The CDR3 is 15 amino acids. The DNA of the CDR3 is TGTGCCAGCAGCGCCCGGGTGGGCACTAATGAAAAACTGTTTTTT. Translated: CASSARVGTNEKLFF.

This clonotype appeared a few times. The gene calls are TRBV10-3 and TRBJ2-3, with 13 bases that match TRBD2. Germline V lookup: CDR1 ENHRY, CDR2 SYGVKD. Trimming removed 2 bases from V and 4 bases from J; junction bases left unmatched: 12. The CDR3 extends over 19 amino acids. The CDR3 loop is CAISEPGGLAGTVSDTQYF. CDR3 DNA: TGTGCCATCAGTGAGCCTGGGGGACTAGCGGGGACTGTTTCAGATACGCAGTATTTT.

This clonotype was found many times. This chain uses TRBV20-1 with TRBJ1-1, with D maybe TRBD1 (6 bases). Per germline, CDR1 DFQATT and CDR2 SNEGSKA (reference sequence). V lost 0 bases and J lost 3, with 11 bases in between. This CDR3 comprises 14 residues. The CDR3 is CSARDGDTYTEAFF. The DNA for the CDR3 is TGCAGTGCTAGAGATGGGGACACATACACTGAAGCTTTCTTT.

The chain carries TRBV15 and TRBJ2-7; 10 positions agree with TRBD1. This CDR3 region has 15 residues. Germline V gives CDR1 LNHNV, CDR2 YYDKDF (reference sequence). V trimming: 5 bases; J trimming: 2 bases; junction bases outside the gene matches: 6. CDR3 in DNA: TGTGCCACCAGCGAAGCCGGGACAGGGGCCTACGAGCAGTACTTC. It encodes CATSEAGTGAYEQYF.

This clonotype was counted only a few times. The genes are TRBV7-8 and TRBJ2-3, with 8 bases that match TRBD1. The CDR3 runs 14 residues. J lost 4 bases, V lost 4 bases, and 4 bases had no gene match. Germline lookup yields CDR1 SGHVS and CDR2 FQNEAQ. CDR3 amino acids: CASSYDRGSDTQYF. CDR3 coding DNA: TGTGCCAGCAGCTACGACAGGGGTTCAGATACGCAGTATTTT.

This clonotype was found a few times. The chain has TRBV7-7 and TRBJ2-6, with D uncertain. The CDR3 extends over 16 amino acids. The V end lost 4 bases, the J end lost 0 bases, and 10 bases lay between the germline ends. The V gene's germline CDR1 is SSHAT and CDR2 FNYEAQ (reference sequence). The CDR3 DNA reads as TGTGCCAGCAGCTCTCGTTCCCACTCTGGGGCCAACGTCCTGACTTTC. Its translation is CASSSRSHSGANVLTF.

This clonotype was recorded at least ten times. The genes are TRBV19 and TRBJ2-3, with D possibly being TRBD1 or TRBD2 (5 bases each). V shed 6 bases and J shed 2 bases, with 12 bases lying between them. Germline-derived CDR1 and CDR2 are LNHDA and SQIVND (reference sequence). CDR3 length equals 14 residues. The DNA of the CDR3 is TGTGCCAGTAGCCCATCCGGGGCCACAGATACGCAGTATTTT. This codes for CASSPSGATDTQYF.

The sample holds many counts of this clonotype. The V and J genes are TRBV12-3 or TRBV12-4 and TRBJ2-7; D possibly corresponds to TRBD1 (5 bases). The CDR3 is 15 amino acids. Trimming pared 6 bases from V and 0 bases from J, leaving 15 bases between. As DNA, the CDR3 is TGTGCCAGCAGCTCCTTAGACAGCGACTCCTACGAGCAGTACTTC. Its translation is CASSSLDSDSYEQYF.

The chain links TRBV2 to TRBJ2-1, with 12 bases aligning to TRBD1. Germline trimming cut 10 bases from V and 9 bases from J; bases unmatched to any gene: 7. CDR3 length: 13 amino acids. Germline-derived CDR1 and CDR2 are SNHLY and FYNNEI. The CDR3 reads CATRGQGAGEQFF. In DNA form, the CDR3 reads TGTGCCACCCGGGGACAGGGGGCAGGTGAGCAGTTCTTC.

The chain is built from TRBV6-5 and TRBJ2-7, with unresolved D. CDR1 MNHEY and CDR2 SVGAGI come from the germline V gene. V dropped 4 bases and J dropped 2 bases, with 15 bases sitting between them. The CDR3 is 15 amino acids. The CDR3 protein is CASSSESSYTYEQYF. CDR3 DNA sequence: TGTGCCAGCAGTTCCGAAAGCAGTTACACCTACGAGCAGTACTTC.

This clonotype was found a few times. The chain links TRBV7-8 to TRBJ2-7; the D gene is possibly TRBD1 (5 bases). Per the germline V gene, CDR1 is SGHVS and CDR2 is FQNEAQ. Trimming removed 5 bases at V and 6 bases at J, with 14 bases between. The CDR3 runs to 13 residues. CDR3 sequence reads: CASSANPGLEQYF. The CDR3 nucleotides are TGTGCCAGCAGCGCCAACCCAGGGCTCGAGCAGTACTTC.

The chain combines TRBV5-1 with TRBJ1-4; D gene ambiguous. Trimming removed 3 bases at V and 0 bases at J, with 15 bases between. This CDR3 has 17 amino acids. CDR1 SGHRS and CDR2 YFSETQ come from the germline V gene. As DNA, the CDR3 is TGCGCCAGCAGCTCCGCGGCCCGACATGCAACTAATGAAAAACTGTTTTTT. Translation: CASSSAARHATNEKLFF.

The chain employs TRBV5-1 and TRBJ1-1, with D unclear. The V gene lost 4 bases and the J gene lost 1 base, with 17 bases spanning the gap. The CDR3 has 16 residues. Germline lookup yields CDR1 SGHRS and CDR2 YFSETQ. Here the CDR3 reads CASSLFGVVSNTEAFF. Here the CDR3 DNA reads TGCGCCAGCAGCCTCTTTGGGGTAGTGTCGAACACTGAAGCTTTCTTT.

This clonotype was found a few times. The chain carries TRBV12-3 or TRBV12-4 and TRBJ1-5, with TRBD1 identical over 7 bases. The CDR3 sequence is 15 residues long. After removal of 5 bases from V and 2 bases from J, the junction contained 6 bases not matched to a gene. The CDR3 here is CASSPYRGGNQPQHF. CDR3 sequence (DNA): TGTGCCAGCAGTCCTTACAGGGGTGGCAATCAGCCCCAGCATTTT.

This clonotype turned up a few times. The genes are TRBV19 and TRBJ2-2; 8 bases match TRBD1. The CDR3 spans 14 residues. V lost 4 bases and J lost 7; bases outside the gene matches: 5. CDR1 LNHDA and CDR2 SQIVND come from the germline V gene (reference sequence). CDR3 in DNA: TGTGCCAGTAGTAGGACAGGGTTCGTCGGGGAGCTGTTTTTT. It is translated as CASSRTGFVGELFF.

CDR3 sequence reads: CVAGGENTEAFF. The CDR3, as DNA: TGTGTCGCGGGGGGAGAGAACACTGAAGCTTTCTTT. The rearrangement links TRBV5-4 to TRBJ1-1; possibly TRBD1 for D (5 bases). Germline lookup yields CDR1 SGHNT and CDR2 YYREEE (reference sequence). The CDR3 length is 12 residues. Looking up the rest from reference TRBV5-4 and TRBJ1-1 gives the full variable domain: ETGVTQSPTHLIKTRGQQVTLRCSSQSGHNTVSWYQQALGQGPQFIFQYYREEENGRGNFPPRFSGLQFPNYSSELNVNALELDDSALYLCVAGGENTEAFFGQGTRLTVV.

V usage is TRBV20-1 and J usage is TRBJ2-7; D remains unclear. There are 13 residues in the CDR3. Germline CDR1 is DFQATT and CDR2 is SNEGSKA (reference sequence). The V end lost 1 base, the J end lost 2 bases, and 9 bases lay between the germline ends. The CDR3 protein is CSARAASTYEQYV. The CDR3 nucleotides are TGCAGTGCTAGAGCGGCAAGCACCTACGAGCAGTACGTC.

There are a few counts of this clonotype. V and J are TRBV7-9 and TRBJ2-3; D tentatively reads TRBD1 or TRBD2 (6 bases each). The CDR3 extends over 15 amino acids. Germline CDR1 reads SEHNR; CDR2 reads FQNEAQ (reference sequence). The V end lost 7 bases, the J end lost 2 bases, and 16 bases lay between the germline ends. For the CDR3, the DNA is TGTGCCAGCAACCGAGGGGGGAGTTACACAGATACGCAGTATTTT. It translates to CASNRGGSYTDTQYF.

The gene calls are TRBV6-2 or TRBV6-3 and TRBJ2-3; TRBD2 matches 9 bases. Germline loops: CDR1 MNHEY, CDR2 SVGEGT. This CDR3 is built from 15 residues. Losses at the gene ends were 7 bases for V and 0 bases for J; bases not matched to a gene: 5. CDR3 nucleotides: TGTGCCAGCACCCCTGGACTAGCGAGCACAGATACGCAGTATTTT. Translated: CASTPGLASTDTQYF.